The sequence of this T cell receptor (beta chain) was determined in a study of blood T cell repertoires in COVID-19. Whole-study context: The United States, Italy and Spain supplied acute and convalescent COVID-19 samples. T cells, B-cell-depleted T cells, or PBMCs provided the cDNA or gDNA that served as material.

Germline CDR1 reads MDHEN; CDR2 reads SYDVKM. V was shortened by 6 bases and J by 8 bases, with 11 bases between the two germline ends. The CDR3 runs to 12 residues. Original processing methods: Estimation of nucleated cell counts relied on the amplification of reference gene primers. Libraries were prepared by immunoSEQ multiplex PCR; TCRdb keeps only in-frame clonotypes and omits some of them. That table is the source of V, J and clone size, and D and trimming were worked out from the DNA. The repertoire holds about 91,000 clones, with about three quarters as singletons. This clone was found a few times.

This chain joins TRBV28 and TRBJ1-3, with D unresolved. Sequencing used peripheral blood. This TCR derives from a man between 65 and 85 years old with acute or convalescent COVID-19. DNA for the CDR3: TGTGCCAGCAGCGTACTTCTGGACACCATATATTTT. Its protein product is CASSVLLDTIYF.